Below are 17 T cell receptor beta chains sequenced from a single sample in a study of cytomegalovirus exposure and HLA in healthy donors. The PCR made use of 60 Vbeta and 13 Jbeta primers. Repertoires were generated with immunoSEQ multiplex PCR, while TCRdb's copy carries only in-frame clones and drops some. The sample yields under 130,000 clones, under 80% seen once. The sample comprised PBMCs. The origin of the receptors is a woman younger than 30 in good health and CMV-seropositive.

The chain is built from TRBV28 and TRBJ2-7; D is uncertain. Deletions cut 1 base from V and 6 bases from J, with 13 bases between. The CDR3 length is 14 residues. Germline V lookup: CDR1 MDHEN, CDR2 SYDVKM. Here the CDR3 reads CASSLLGTVREQYF. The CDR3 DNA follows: TGTGCCAGCAGTTTATTAGGAACAGTACGCGAGCAGTACTTC.

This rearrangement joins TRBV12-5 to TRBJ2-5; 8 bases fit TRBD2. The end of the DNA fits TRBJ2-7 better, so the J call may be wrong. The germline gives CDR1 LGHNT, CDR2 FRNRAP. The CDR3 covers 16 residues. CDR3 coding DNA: TGTGCTAGTGGTTCCCCTGGGAGACTAGCGACTTACGAGCAGTACTTC. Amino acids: CASGSPGRLATYEQYF.

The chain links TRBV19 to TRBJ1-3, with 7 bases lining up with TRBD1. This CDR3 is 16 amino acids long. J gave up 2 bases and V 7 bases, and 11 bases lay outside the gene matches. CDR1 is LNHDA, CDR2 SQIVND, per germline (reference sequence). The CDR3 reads CASTLTGSVAGNTIYF. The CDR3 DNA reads TGTGCCAGTACCTTGACAGGGAGCGTAGCTGGAAACACCATATATTTT.

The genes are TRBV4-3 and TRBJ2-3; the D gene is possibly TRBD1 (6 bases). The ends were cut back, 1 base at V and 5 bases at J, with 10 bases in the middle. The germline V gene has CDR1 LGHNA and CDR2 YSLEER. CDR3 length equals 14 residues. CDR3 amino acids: CASSQVLGGDTQYF. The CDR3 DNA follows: TGCGCCAGCAGCCAAGTTCTAGGGGGAGATACGCAGTATTTT.

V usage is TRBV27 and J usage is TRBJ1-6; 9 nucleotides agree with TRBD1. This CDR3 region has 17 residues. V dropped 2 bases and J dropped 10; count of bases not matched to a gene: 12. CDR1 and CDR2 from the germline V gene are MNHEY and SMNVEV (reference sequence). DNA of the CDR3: TGTGCCAGCAGTTTAAAGGCGGGACAGGGTAGACACTCACCCCTCCACTTT. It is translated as CASSLKAGQGRHSPLHF.

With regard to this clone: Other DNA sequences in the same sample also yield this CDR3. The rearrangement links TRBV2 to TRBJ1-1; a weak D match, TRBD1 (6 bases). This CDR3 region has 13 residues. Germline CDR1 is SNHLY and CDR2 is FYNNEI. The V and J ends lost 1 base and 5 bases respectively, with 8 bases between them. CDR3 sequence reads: CASSEDRETEAFF. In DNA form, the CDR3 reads TGTGCCAGCAGTGAAGACAGGGAAACTGAAGCTTTCTTT.

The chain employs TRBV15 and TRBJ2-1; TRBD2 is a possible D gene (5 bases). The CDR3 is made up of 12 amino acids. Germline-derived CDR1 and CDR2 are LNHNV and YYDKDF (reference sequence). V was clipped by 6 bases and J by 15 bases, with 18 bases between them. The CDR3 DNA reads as TGTGCCACCAGTGAACGACGGGATAAGATGTTCTTC. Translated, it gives CATSERRDKMFF.

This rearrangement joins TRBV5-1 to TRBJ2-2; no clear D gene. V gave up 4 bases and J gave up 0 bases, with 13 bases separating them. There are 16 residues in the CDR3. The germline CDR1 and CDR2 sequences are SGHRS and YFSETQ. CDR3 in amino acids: CASSPPSVTNTGELFF. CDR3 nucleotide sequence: TGCGCCAGCAGCCCCCCCTCGGTTACGAACACCGGGGAGCTGTTTTTT.

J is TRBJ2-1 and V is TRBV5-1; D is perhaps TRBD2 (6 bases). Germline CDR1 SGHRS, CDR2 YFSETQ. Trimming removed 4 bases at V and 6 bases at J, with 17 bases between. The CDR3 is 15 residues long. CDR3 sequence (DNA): TGCGCCAGCAGCCCGGGGACTCCGAGGGTCAATGAGCAGTTCTTC. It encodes CASSPGTPRVNEQFF.

CDR3 residues: CASSFWGGNEKLFF. CDR3 bases: TGTGCCAGCAGTTTCTGGGGAGGGAATGAAAAACTGTTTTTT. The rearrangement joins TRBV27 to TRBJ1-4; no firm D call. Trimming stripped 3 bases from V and 5 bases from J, with 10 bases between. Germline-derived CDR1 and CDR2 are MNHEY and SMNVEV (reference sequence). This CDR3 is 14 amino acids long. Full variable domain (rest looked up from reference TRBV27 and TRBJ1-4): EAQVTQNPRYLITVTGKKLTVTCSQNMNHEYMSWYRQDPGLGLRQIYYSMNVEVTDKGDVPEGYKVSRKEKRNFPLILESPSPNQTSLYFCASSFWGGNEKLFFGSGTQLSVL.

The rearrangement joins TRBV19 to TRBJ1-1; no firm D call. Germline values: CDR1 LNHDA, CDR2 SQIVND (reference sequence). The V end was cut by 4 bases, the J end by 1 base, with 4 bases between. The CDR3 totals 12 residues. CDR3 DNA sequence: TGTGCCAGTAGTAGACAGAACACTGAAGCTTTCTTT. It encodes CASSRQNTEAFF.

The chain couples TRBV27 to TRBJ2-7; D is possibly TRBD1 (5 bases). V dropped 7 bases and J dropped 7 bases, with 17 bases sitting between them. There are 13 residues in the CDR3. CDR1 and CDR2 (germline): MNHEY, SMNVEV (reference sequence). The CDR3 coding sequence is TGTGCCAGCACCGACGTCTGGGGCCGGGAGCAGTACTTC. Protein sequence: CASTDVWGREQYF.

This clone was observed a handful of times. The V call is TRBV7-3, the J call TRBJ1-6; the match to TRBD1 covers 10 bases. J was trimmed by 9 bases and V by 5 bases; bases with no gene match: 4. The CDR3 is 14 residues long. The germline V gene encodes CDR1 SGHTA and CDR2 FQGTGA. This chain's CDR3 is CASSLGQGTSPLHF. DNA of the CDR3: TGTGCCAGCAGCCTGGGACAGGGGACTTCACCCCTCCACTTT.

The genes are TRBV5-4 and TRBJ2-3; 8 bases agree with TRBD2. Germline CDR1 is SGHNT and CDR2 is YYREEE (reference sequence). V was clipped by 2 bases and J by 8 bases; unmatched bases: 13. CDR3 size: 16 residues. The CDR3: CASSLTGTRISGTQYF. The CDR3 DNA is TGTGCCAGCAGCTTAACCGGGACTAGGATTAGTGGTACGCAGTATTTT.

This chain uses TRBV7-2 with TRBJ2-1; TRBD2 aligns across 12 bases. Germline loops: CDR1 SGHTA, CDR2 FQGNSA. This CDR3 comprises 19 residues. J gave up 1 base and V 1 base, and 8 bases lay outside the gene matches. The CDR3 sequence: CASSLVASGRAGSYNEQFF. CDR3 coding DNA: TGTGCCAGCAGCTTAGTGGCTAGCGGGAGGGCCGGATCCTACAATGAGCAGTTCTTC.

CDR3 nucleotides: TGTGCCAGCAGCTTTTCGCCCCTAGCGGGGAGGAGCTCCTACAATGAGCAGTTCTTC. Protein: CASSFSPLAGRSSYNEQFF. This chain connects TRBV5-5 to TRBJ2-1; TRBD2 matches at 9 bases. The CDR3 is made up of 19 amino acids. V lost 2 bases to trimming and J lost 0 bases; unmatched junction nucleotides: 12. The germline CDR1 and CDR2 sequences are SGHKS and YYEKEE (reference sequence).

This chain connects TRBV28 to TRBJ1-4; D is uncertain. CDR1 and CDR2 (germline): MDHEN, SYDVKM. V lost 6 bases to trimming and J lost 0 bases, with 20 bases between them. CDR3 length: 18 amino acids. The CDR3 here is CASSEGGMGRATNEKLFF. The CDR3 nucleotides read TGTGCCAGCAGCGAGGGAGGTATGGGGAGAGCAACTAATGAAAAACTGTTTTTT.